This TCR beta chain was recorded in a study of Graves' ophthalmopathy and Graves' hyperthyroidism. The study, taken as a whole, reports: Detected in blood as well were most expanded thyroid clonotypes with frequency above 0.001.

Investigators amplified TCR beta CDR3 regions from RNA transcripts. First-round RT-PCR relied on HTBI primers, and a second-round multiplex PCR came next. TCRdb processed the multiplex PCR reads anew with MiXCR; each CDR3 protein has one entry. The sample shows some 350,000 distinct CDR3 sequences, approximately 17% of them seen only once. The hyperthyroidism patients, aged 18 to 65, had been newly diagnosed, with under 2 months' duration. No donor had other autoimmune disease, uncontrolled infection, pregnancy or lactation. A remark on this clonotype: Its antigen is undetermined. This may come from a read error, since a much larger clone is one base off.

Germline V gene lookup returns CDR1 MNHEY and CDR2 SVGEGT. J gave up 6 bases and V 4 bases, and 5 bases lay outside the gene matches. The CDR3 consists of 14 residues. The chain is built from TRBV6-2 or TRBV6-3 and TRBJ2-7; 11 positions agree with TRBD1. The sequence derives from an adult woman with stable Graves' hyperthyroidism. The sequenced sample consisted of peripheral blood. The CDR3, as DNA: TGTGCCAGCAGTTTTGGACAGGGGGCCACCGAGCAGTACTTC. Translating gives CASSFGQGATEQYF.